This T cell receptor beta chain was recovered during a study of shared clonotypes between healthy human individuals. Details on this clone: Antigen: not known.

Overall study results and limits: Sequencing of the sorted subsets was shown by rarefaction to be incomplete despite large depth. Only blood underwent sampling, and tissue repertoires likely differ.

Free of recent acute infections or vaccinations, the donors were healthy HIV-negative adults. Generated by immunoSEQ multiplex PCR, the TCRdb table keeps only in-frame clones and is missing some. The table includes 2 million to 2.5 million clones, nearly 97% detected once. Trimming took off 4 bases at V and 0 bases at J, with 3 bases between the two ends. Looked up from germline, CDR1 is MNHNY and CDR2 is SVGAGI (reference sequence). The CDR3 has 13 amino acids. The sequenced material came from naive CD4+ T cells sorted from blood. Subset reported: CD45RA+ positively selected. The sequence derives from a young man in good health. The rearrangement joins TRBV6-6 to TRBJ2-2; no firm D call. CDR3 in DNA: TGTGCCAGCAGTTTCACGAACACCGGGGAGCTGTTTTTT. Translation gives CASSFTNTGELFF.